This T cell receptor beta chain stems from a study of blood T cells in healthy people across ages. Study-level points and caveats: CMV status of donors was unknown, possibly confounding expanded clonotype changes.

V lost 2 bases, J lost 0 bases, and 8 bases lay in between. CDR1 is MNHEY, CDR2 SVGEGT, per germline. This CDR3 comprises 15 residues. This clonotype was seen a handful of times. The target antigen is unknown. A second PCR of 7 to 11 cycles used a sample-barcoded 5' primer and a J-beta primer mix. TCRdb fed the 5' RACE reads into MiXCR, producing one record per CDR3 protein. The data show some 900,000 distinct CDR3 sequences, around 28% seen once. This chain uses TRBV6-2 or TRBV6-3 with TRBJ2-1, with a possible D match to TRBD2 (6 bases). The sequencing input was blood. The receptor comes from a woman older than 75 in good health. In DNA form, the CDR3 reads TGTGCCAGCAGTTACGTGCGGGGCTCCTACAATGAGCAGTTCTTC. As protein: CASSYVRGSYNEQFF.